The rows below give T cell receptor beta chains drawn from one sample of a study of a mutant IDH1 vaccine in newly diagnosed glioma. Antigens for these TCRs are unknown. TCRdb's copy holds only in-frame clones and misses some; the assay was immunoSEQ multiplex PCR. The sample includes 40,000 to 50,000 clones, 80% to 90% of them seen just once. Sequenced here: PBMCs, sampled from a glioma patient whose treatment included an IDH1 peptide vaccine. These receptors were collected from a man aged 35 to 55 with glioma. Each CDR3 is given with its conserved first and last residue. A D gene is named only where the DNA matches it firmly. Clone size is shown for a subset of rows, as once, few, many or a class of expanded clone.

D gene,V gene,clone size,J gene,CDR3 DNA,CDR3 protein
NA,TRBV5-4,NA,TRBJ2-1,TGTGCCAGCAGCTCTAATTGGGTCAATGAGCAGTTCTTC,CASSSNWVNEQFF
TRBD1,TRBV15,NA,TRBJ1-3,TGTGCCACCAGCAGAGTTCGGACAGGAGGAAACACCATATATTTT,CATSRVRTGGNTIYF
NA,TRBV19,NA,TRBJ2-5,TGTGCCAGTAGTTTTACAACAGGTCCCAGGACCCAGTACTTC,CASSFTTGPRTQYF
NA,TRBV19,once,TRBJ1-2,TGTGCCAGTAGTGGACGGGGGAACTATGGCTACACCTTC,CASSGRGNYGYTF
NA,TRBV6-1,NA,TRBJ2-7,TGTGCCAGCAGTGAAATGAGATCCGCTATCGAGCAGTACTTC,CASSEMRSAIEQYF
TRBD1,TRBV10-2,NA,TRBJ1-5,TGCGCCAGCAATGAGAGGACAGGGAGCAATCAGCCCCAGCATTTT,CASNERTGSNQPQHF
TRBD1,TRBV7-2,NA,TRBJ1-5,TGTGCCAGCAGCTCCCGGACAGGGGGTGATCAGCCCCAGCATTTT,CASSSRTGGDQPQHF
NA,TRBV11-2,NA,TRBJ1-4,TGTGCCAGCAGCTCCATTCGGGGGCGTGAAAAACTGTTTTTT,CASSSIRGREKLFF
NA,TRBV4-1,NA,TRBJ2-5,TGCGCCAGCAGTAGGGCAGGGGTAGTGGAGACCCAGTACTTC,CASSRAGVVETQYF
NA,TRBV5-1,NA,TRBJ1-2,TGCGCCAGCAGCAGCGGGGTTAACTATGGCTACACCTTC,CASSSGVNYGYTF
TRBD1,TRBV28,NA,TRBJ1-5,TGTGCCAGCAACGTACAGGGGGTTTTTCAGCCCCAGCATTTT,CASNVQGVFQPQHF
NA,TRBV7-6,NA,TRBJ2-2,TGTGCCAGCTCATCTAGGGGGAACACCGGGGAGCTGTTTTTT,CASSSRGNTGELFF
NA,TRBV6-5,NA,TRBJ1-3,TGTGCCAGCAGTTTAGAACTGAACTCTGGAAACACCATATATTTT,CASSLELNSGNTIYF
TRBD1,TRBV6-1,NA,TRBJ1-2,TGTGCCAGCAGGGGAACAGGGGCGAGCTATGGCTACACCTTC,CASRGTGASYGYTF
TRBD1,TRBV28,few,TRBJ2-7,TGTGCCAGCAGGACAGGGTTTGTGGCGGGCACCTCTTTCTCCTACGAGCAGTACTTC,CASRTGFVAGTSFSYEQYF
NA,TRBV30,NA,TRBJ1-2,TGTGCCTGGAGTTCTAGGGGGATGTATGGCTACACCTTC,CAWSSRGMYGYTF